The present entry profiles one T cell receptor (beta chain) with its context. This sample was taken from a study of PD-L1 blockade in urothelial cancer. Study at large: Analysis of the blood was performed 3 weeks (second dose) and 6 weeks after treatment start.

Time point described: pretreatment peripheral blood. Germline V lookup: CDR1 SGHVS, CDR2 FQNEAQ. V was trimmed by 5 bases and J by 3 bases, leaving 11 bases between them. The CDR3 is 13 amino acids. Sequenced by immunoSEQ multiplex PCR; TCRdb stores in-frame clones only, minus some. The sample consists of over 75,000 clones, around 92% of them appearing once. The V and J genes are TRBV7-8 and TRBJ2-7, with D possibly matching TRBD2 (6 bases). Sample: PBMCs, taken around atezolizumab (anti-PD-L1) treatment. The clonotype comes from a woman aged 80 or older with urothelial cancer. DNA of the CDR3: TGTGCCAGCAGCGTGGACTACGTCTACGAGCAGTACTTC. Translation: CASSVDYVYEQYF.